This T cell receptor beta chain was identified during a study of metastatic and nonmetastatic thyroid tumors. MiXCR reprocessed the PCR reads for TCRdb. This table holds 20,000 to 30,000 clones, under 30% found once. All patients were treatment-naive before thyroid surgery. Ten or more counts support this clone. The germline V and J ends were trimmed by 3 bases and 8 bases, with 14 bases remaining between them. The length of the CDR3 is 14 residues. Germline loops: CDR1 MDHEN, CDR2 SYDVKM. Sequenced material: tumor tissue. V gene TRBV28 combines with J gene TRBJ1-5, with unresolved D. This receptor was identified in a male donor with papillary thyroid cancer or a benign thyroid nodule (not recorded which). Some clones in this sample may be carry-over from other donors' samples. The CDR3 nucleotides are TGTGCCAGCAGTTTGTCCCGACAAGGGAAGCCCCAGCATTTT. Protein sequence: CASSLSRQGKPQHF. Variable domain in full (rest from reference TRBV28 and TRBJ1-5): DVKVTQSSRYLVKRTGEKVFLECVQDMDHENMFWYRQDPGLGLRLIYFSYDVKMKEKGDIPEGYSVSREKKERFSLILESASTNQTSMYLCASSLSRQGKPQHFGDGTRLSIL.